Shown below are 30 T cell receptor beta chains from a single sample sequenced in a study of CD8+ T cells in alopecia areata. Treatment: oral pan-JAK inhibitor, 5-10 mg twice daily. Investigators isolated RNA and reverse transcribed it into cDNA to act as the sequencing template. Using immunoSEQ multiplex PCR, the repertoire was profiled, and TCRdb retains in-frame clones only, with some absent. Found here are 150,000 to 200,000 clones, less than 70% of them singletons; the top ten hold approximately 1.3%. The sample consisted of CD4+ T cells sorted from blood, taken between weeks 49 and 50, from a patient treated with tofacitinib. These receptors all stem from a human donor with alopecia areata.

This clone has only a few counts. V usage is TRBV11-2 and J usage is TRBJ2-7; TRBD1 or TRBD2 may be the D gene (6 bases each). The CDR3 has 17 amino acids. CDR1 and CDR2 from the germline V gene are SGHAT and FQNNGV. The germline V and J ends were trimmed by 1 base and 0 bases, with 16 bases remaining between them. The CDR3 is CASSLVGGGQSSYEQYF. CDR3 DNA sequence: TGTGCCAGCAGCTTAGTAGGTGGGGGGCAGAGCTCCTACGAGCAGTACTTC.

This clone has only one observation. This chain connects TRBV18 to TRBJ2-5; no definite D call. Germline CDR1 and CDR2: KGHSH and LQKENI. CDR3 size: 13 residues. Trimming left V 4 bases short and J 2 bases short, with 8 bases between. The CDR3 DNA follows: TGTGCCAGCTCACTGGGGATTCAAGAGACCCAGTACTTC. Translation gives CASSLGIQETQYF.

A few counts support this clone. The rearrangement joins TRBV11-2 to TRBJ1-2, with unresolved D. The CDR3 length is 12 residues. V shed 0 bases and J shed 7 bases, with 6 bases lying between them. Germline lookup yields CDR1 SGHAT and CDR2 FQNNGV. The CDR3 loop is CASSLDRIGYTF. The CDR3 nucleotides are TGTGCCAGCAGCTTAGATAGGATTGGCTACACCTTC.

This clone has a count of ten or more. V gene TRBV2 combines with J gene TRBJ1-2; a weak D match, TRBD1 (5 bases). The CDR3 runs to 15 residues. In germline, CDR1 is SNHLY, CDR2 FYNNEI. The ends were cut back, 2 bases at V and 8 bases at J, with 18 bases in the middle. The CDR3, as DNA: TGTGCCAGCAGTGAATACTTGGCAGCCAGGGTCGGCTACACCTTC. Its translation is CASSEYLAARVGYTF.

V is TRBV29-1 and J is TRBJ1-1; tentatively, D is TRBD1 (5 bases). CDR3 size: 13 residues. Germline CDR1 SQVTM, CDR2 ANQGSEA. Trimming cost V 4 bases and J 5 bases, with 14 bases left between them. The CDR3 DNA sequence: TGCAGCGTTGCGGGCAGGGCATCGACTGAAGCTTTCTTT. Residues: CSVAGRASTEAFF.

V and J are TRBV5-4 and TRBJ2-7; TRBD1 matches at 7 bases. Germline-derived CDR1 and CDR2 are SGHNT and YYREEE (reference sequence). J lost 4 bases, V lost 4 bases, and 8 bases had no gene match. The CDR3 has 14 amino acids. The CDR3 DNA is TGTGCCAGCAGCCCGGGGACAGCTCCATACGAGCAGTACTTC. Translated: CASSPGTAPYEQYF.

With respect to this clone: At one end the junction does not follow the germline gene, possibly because of a read error. The chain carries TRBV7-9 and TRBJ2-3; D is unclear. CDR1 SEHNR and CDR2 FQNEAQ come from the germline V gene (reference sequence). The CDR3 is 12 residues long. The CDR3 loop is CASRSSTDTQYF. DNA of the CDR3: TGTGCCAGCAGGAGTAGCACCGATACGCAGTATTTT.

This rearrangement joins TRBV11-1 to TRBJ1-6, with D perhaps TRBD1 (5 bases). Trimming took 1 base from V and 2 from J, leaving 9 bases between them. Germline CDR1 and CDR2: SGHAT and FQDESV (reference sequence). The CDR3 consists of 16 residues. DNA of the CDR3: TGTGCCAGCAGCTTAGGCCGGGGCACCTATAATTCACCCCTCCACTTT. It encodes CASSLGRGTYNSPLHF.

This chain uses TRBV2 with TRBJ2-4; D gene unclear. CDR1 and CDR2 (germline): SNHLY, FYNNEI. This CDR3 region has 15 residues. Trimming removed 2 bases from V and 3 bases from J, with 11 bases in between. The CDR3 DNA reads as TGTGCCAGCAGTGAAAATCACAGAGGCAAAAACATTCAGTACTTC. Translated, it gives CASSENHRGKNIQYF.

The genes are TRBV29-1 and TRBJ1-2; 9 bases line up with TRBD1. V shed 5 bases and J 6 bases; nucleotides not matched to a gene: 4. Per the germline V gene, CDR1 is SQVTM and CDR2 is ANQGSEA. There are 12 residues in the CDR3. As DNA, the CDR3 is TGCAGCGTTTCCGACAGGGGGAATGGCTACACCTTC. As protein: CSVSDRGNGYTF.

Only a few counts were recorded for this clone. J is TRBJ1-1 and V is TRBV19; unclear D gene. CDR1 is LNHDA, CDR2 SQIVND, per germline (reference sequence). The CDR3 contains 13 residues. V lost 0 bases to trimming and J lost 4 bases, with 6 bases between them. In nucleotides, the CDR3 is TGTGCCAGTAGTATAGATCGTGGCACTGAAGCTTTCTTT. Translation: CASSIDRGTEAFF.

The chain employs TRBV5-4 and TRBJ2-5; the match to TRBD1 covers 10 bases. The CDR3 length is 16 residues. Germline CDR1 and CDR2: SGHNT and YYREEE (reference sequence). V was clipped by 2 bases and J by 0 bases; unmatched bases: 4. CDR3 amino acids: CASSFGDRGNQETQYF. CDR3 DNA sequence: TGTGCCAGCAGCTTTGGGGACAGGGGAAACCAAGAGACCCAGTACTTC. The variable domain in full, completed from reference TRBV5-4 and TRBJ2-5, reads ETGVTQSPTHLIKTRGQQVTLRCSSQSGHNTVSWYQQALGQGPQFIFQYYREEENGRGNFPPRFSGLQFPNYSSELNVNALELDDSALYLCASSFGDRGNQETQYFGPGTRLLVL.

This clone was counted only a few times. The chain has TRBV29-1 and TRBJ2-2, with D tentatively TRBD1 or TRBD2 (6 bases each). Trimming removed 7 bases at V and 5 bases at J, with 17 bases between. The CDR3 contains 14 residues. CDR1 and CDR2 (germline): SQVTM, ANQGSEA. Here the CDR3 reads CSAALGAGTGELFF. As DNA, the CDR3 is TGCAGCGCCGCCTTGGGGGCGGGAACCGGGGAGCTGTTTTTT.

The rearrangement joins TRBV19 to TRBJ2-7; 8 nucleotides align to TRBD1. CDR1 is LNHDA, CDR2 SQIVND, per germline (reference sequence). The CDR3 has 13 amino acids. V shed 5 bases, J shed 3 bases, and the junction held 3 bases outside the gene matches. This CDR3 reads CASSSGQGYEQYF. CDR3 nucleotides: TGTGCCAGTAGTTCAGGACAGGGCTACGAGCAGTACTTC.

There are a few counts of this clone. V is TRBV30 and J is TRBJ1-6; 11 bases fit TRBD1. The ends lost 3 bases at V and 9 bases at J; junction bases unmatched: 4. Germline loops: CDR1 GTSNPN, CDR2 SVGIG (reference sequence). The CDR3 covers 14 residues. This CDR3 is CAWRDRGLGSPLHF. The CDR3 DNA is TGTGCCTGGAGGGACAGGGGGCTGGGTTCACCCCTCCACTTT.

The gene calls are TRBV29-1 and TRBJ2-3, with TRBD1 as a possible D gene (6 bases). Germline lookup yields CDR1 SQVTM and CDR2 ANQGSEA. Trimming removed 4 bases at V and 5 bases at J, with 16 bases between. This CDR3 region has 14 residues. The DNA for the CDR3 is TGCAGCGTTGCGGGCAGACAGGCCCTAGATACGCAGTATTTT. It codes for CSVAGRQALDTQYF.

CDR3 nucleotide sequence: TGTGCCAGCAGCCTAGGACAGACGGGCTACACCTTC. Encoded protein: CASSLGQTGYTF. The V call is TRBV4-2, the J call TRBJ1-2, with D possibly being TRBD1 (6 bases). Germline CDR1 LGHNA, CDR2 YNFKEQ. The V and J ends lost 4 bases and 8 bases respectively, with 11 bases between them. The CDR3 is made up of 12 amino acids.

The rearrangement links TRBV11-2 to TRBJ1-2; the match to TRBD1 covers 11 bases. V lost 4 bases, J lost 4 bases, and 11 bases stayed unmatched. CDR3 length equals 17 residues. The germline V gene has CDR1 SGHAT and CDR2 FQNNGV. The CDR3 protein is CASSYAGQGAARYGYTF. The CDR3 DNA sequence: TGTGCCAGCAGCTACGCAGGACAGGGGGCGGCTCGCTATGGCTACACCTTC.

The rearrangement links TRBV6-5 to TRBJ2-7, with D maybe TRBD2 (6 bases). This CDR3 has 14 amino acids. Between the trimmed V and J ends, which lost 7 bases and 3 bases, there was a span of 16 bases. Germline V gene lookup returns CDR1 MNHEY and CDR2 SVGAGI. The CDR3 reads CASTKGRFGYEQYF. The DNA for the CDR3 is TGTGCCAGCACCAAGGGGAGGTTCGGCTACGAGCAGTACTTC.

The chain employs TRBV29-1 and TRBJ2-2, with TRBD1 matching over 8 bases. CDR1 is SQVTM, CDR2 ANQGSEA, per germline. V was pared by 7 bases and J by 1 base, with 5 bases of the junction left unmatched. The CDR3 contains 14 residues. The DNA of the CDR3 is TGCAGCGCTCCGGGACAGGAGAACACCGGGGAGCTGTTTTTT. Protein sequence: CSAPGQENTGELFF.

This clone was observed a single time. The chain combines TRBV30 with TRBJ1-2; TRBD1 agrees at 7 bases. The V and J ends lost 4 bases and 5 bases, in that order; junction bases with no gene match: 13. Germline assignment: CDR1 GTSNPN and CDR2 SVGIG (reference sequence). The CDR3 length is 15 residues. The CDR3 region is CAWNKPRGIGYGYTF. The DNA of the CDR3 is TGTGCCTGGAACAAACCCAGGGGGATCGGGTATGGCTACACCTTC.

The chain uses TRBV19 and TRBJ2-1; TRBD1 matches 7 bases. J lost 9 bases, V lost 7 bases, and 9 bases had no gene match. The CDR3 extends over 13 amino acids. Germline assignment: CDR1 LNHDA and CDR2 SQIVND (reference sequence). The CDR3: CASNPDWDSEQFF. The CDR3 DNA sequence: TGTGCCAGTAACCCAGATTGGGACAGTGAGCAGTTCTTC.

Only a few counts were recorded for this clone. V is TRBV7-2 and J is TRBJ2-3, with 10 bases identical to TRBD1. The CDR3 loop spans 18 amino acids. V lost 4 bases and J lost 6; bases outside the gene matches: 16. CDR1 is SGHTA, CDR2 FQGNSA, per germline. The CDR3 DNA is TGTGCCAGCAGCTCGCCCGCCGGGACAGGGGTTTTGACGGATACGCAGTATTTT. The encoded protein is CASSSPAGTGVLTDTQYF.

In this sample, this clone turned up many times. This chain uses TRBV18 with TRBJ1-6, with TRBD1 matching over 11 bases. Per the germline V gene, CDR1 is KGHSH and CDR2 is LQKENI. Trimming took 2 bases from V and 8 from J; bases not matched to a gene: 8. The CDR3 is made up of 17 amino acids. Written as DNA, the CDR3 is TGTGCCAGCTCACCAATCGAGGGGACAGGGGGACATTCACCCCTCCACTTT. Its protein is CASSPIEGTGGHSPLHF.

The V and J genes are TRBV2 and TRBJ2-7, with D perhaps matching TRBD2 (6 bases). V was pared by 6 bases and J by 8 bases, with 17 bases between. CDR1 is SNHLY and CDR2 is FYNNEI in the germline V gene. The CDR3 is 13 amino acids. In DNA form, the CDR3 reads TGTGCCAGCAGCGGGGGACCCTTAGGGCAGCAGTACTTC. Its translation: CASSGGPLGQQYF.

The V call is TRBV4-3, the J call TRBJ1-5; no clear D. This CDR3 has 8 residues. Trimming took off 6 bases at V and 12 bases at J, with 3 bases between the two ends. The germline gives CDR1 LGHNA, CDR2 YSLEER. CDR3 amino acids: CASRDQHF. The CDR3 nucleotides are TGCGCCAGCAGGGACCAGCATTTT.

This clone was counted a few times. V usage is TRBV10-3 and J usage is TRBJ1-2; D not certain. The length of the CDR3 is 13 residues. Germline CDR1 and CDR2: ENHRY and SYGVKD. The germline V and J ends were trimmed by 4 bases and 5 bases, with 11 bases remaining between them. The DNA for the CDR3 is TGTGCCATCAGTGGGGGTTTACTATATGGCTACACCTTC. Translated, it gives CAISGGLLYGYTF.

The CDR3 bases are TGCAGCGTGCGGCTACAGGTGGAGAACACTGAAGCTTTCTTT. Encoded protein: CSVRLQVENTEAFF. The chain uses TRBV29-1 and TRBJ1-1; D is possibly TRBD1 (5 bases). Germline lookup yields CDR1 SQVTM and CDR2 ANQGSEA. The CDR3 has 14 amino acids. V was shortened by 6 bases and J by 1 base, with 15 bases between the two germline ends.

Concerning this clone: At the DNA level, this CDR3 is encoded by other sequences in the same sample as well. The chain carries TRBV29-1 and TRBJ1-2; D is unclear. This CDR3 is built from 10 residues. Germline values: CDR1 SQVTM, CDR2 ANQGSEA. Trimming shortened V by 3 bases and J by 8 bases, and 7 bases separated the two germline ends. CDR3 amino acids: CSVDGGGYTF. For the CDR3, the DNA is TGCAGCGTTGACGGAGGCGGCTACACCTTC.

V usage is TRBV30 and J usage is TRBJ1-1, with unresolved D. V gave up 4 bases and J gave up 6 bases, with 6 bases separating them. The CDR3 has 10 residues. CDR1 and CDR2 (germline): GTSNPN, SVGIG (reference sequence). CDR3 nucleotide sequence: TGTGCCTGGACGCGGCCTGAAGCTTTCTTT. It encodes CAWTRPEAFF.